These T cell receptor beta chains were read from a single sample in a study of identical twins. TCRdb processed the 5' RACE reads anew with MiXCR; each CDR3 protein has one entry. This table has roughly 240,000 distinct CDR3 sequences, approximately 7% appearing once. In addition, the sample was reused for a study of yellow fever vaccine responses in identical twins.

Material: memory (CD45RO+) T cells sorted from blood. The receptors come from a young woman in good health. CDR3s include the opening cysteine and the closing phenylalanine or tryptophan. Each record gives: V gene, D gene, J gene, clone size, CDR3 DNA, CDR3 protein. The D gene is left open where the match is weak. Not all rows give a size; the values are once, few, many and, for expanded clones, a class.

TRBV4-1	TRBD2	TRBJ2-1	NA	TGCGCCAGCAGCCTGGGACTAGCAACCTACAATGAGCAGTTCTTC	CASSLGLATYNEQFF
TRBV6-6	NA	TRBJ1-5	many	TGTGCCAGCAGTACAGGGATGGGGGAGGCCCAGCATTTT	CASSTGMGEAQHF
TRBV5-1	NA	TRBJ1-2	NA	TGCGCCAGCAGCTTTGGGGAGGGTCTCTATGGCTACACCTTC	CASSFGEGLYGYTF
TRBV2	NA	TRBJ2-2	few	TGTGCCAGCCCCCGGGACGGAAACACCGGGGAGCTGTTTTTT	CASPRDGNTGELFF
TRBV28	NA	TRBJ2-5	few	TGTGCCAGCAGTCCGGCGGGTGGGGGTCGAACCCAGTACTTC	CASSPAGGGRTQYF
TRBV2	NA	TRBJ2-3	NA	TGTGCCAGCAAGGATGGGGCTCTCACAGATACGCAGTATTTT	CASKDGALTDTQYF
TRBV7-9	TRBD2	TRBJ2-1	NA	TGTGCCAGCAGCTTTTCGGGGACTAGCGGTATTAACAATGAGCAGTTCTTC	CASSFSGTSGINNEQFF
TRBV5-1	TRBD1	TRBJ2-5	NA	TGCGCCAGCAGCTTAGGGACAGGAGTCTACCAAGAGACCCAGTACTTC	CASSLGTGVYQETQYF
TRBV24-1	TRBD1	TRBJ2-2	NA	TGTGCCACCAGTGACACCACCGGGACAGTGGCCGGGGAGCTGTTTTTT	CATSDTTGTVAGELFF
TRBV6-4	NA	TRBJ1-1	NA	TGTGCCAGCAGTGAACAGACTAACACTGAAGCTTTCTTT	CASSEQTNTEAFF
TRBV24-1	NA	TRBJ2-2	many	TGTGCCACCAGACCCCAGGACGGGAACACCGGGGAGCTGTTTTTT	CATRPQDGNTGELFF
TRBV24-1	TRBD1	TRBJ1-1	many	TGTGCCACCAGGAAAGGGACAGGAACAGAAGCTTTCTTT	CATRKGTGTEAFF
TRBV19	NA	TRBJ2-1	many	TGTGCCAGTACTCCCAACCGCGCGGGAAGCTCCTACAATGAGCAGTTCTTC	CASTPNRAGSSYNEQFF
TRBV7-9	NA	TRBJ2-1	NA	TGTGCCAGCAGCCAGACTAGGAGGGGCAATGAGCAGTTCTTC	CASSQTRRGNEQFF
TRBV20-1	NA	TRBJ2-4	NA	TGCAGTGCTATCCGAGAAAACATTCAGTACTTC	CSAIRENIQYF
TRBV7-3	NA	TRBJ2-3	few	TGTGCCAGCAGCTTAAAGGGGCGGTACACAGATACGCAGTATTTT	CASSLKGRYTDTQYF
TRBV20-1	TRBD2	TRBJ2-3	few	TGCAGTGCTAGTCGGGGGCTAGCGGGGGATACGCAGTATTTT	CSASRGLAGDTQYF
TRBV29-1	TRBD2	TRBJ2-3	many	TGCAGCTCCGGGAGGGAATCCACAGATACGCAGTATTTT	CSSGRESTDTQYF
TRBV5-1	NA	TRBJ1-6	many	TGCGCCAGCAGCTTGGCCAGTAGTTCACCCCTCCACTTT	CASSLASSSPLHF
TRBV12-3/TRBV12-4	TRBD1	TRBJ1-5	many	TGTGCCAGCAGTCCCCGACAGGGGGACGGCCAGCCCCAGCATTTT	CASSPRQGDGQPQHF
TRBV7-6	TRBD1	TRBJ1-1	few	TGTGCCAGCAGCTTAGGACAGGGCCACACTGAAGCTTTCTTT	CASSLGQGHTEAFF
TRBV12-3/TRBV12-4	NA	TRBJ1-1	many	TGTGCCAGCAGCCTCGGGGCGAACACTGAAGCTTTCTTT	CASSLGANTEAFF
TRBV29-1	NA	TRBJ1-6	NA	TGCAGCGCCCTGGAGTATAATTCACCCCTCCACTTT	CSALEYNSPLHF
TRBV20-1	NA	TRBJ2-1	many	TGCAGTGCTAGGGGCGGGGAGGTTAATGAGCAGTTCTTC	CSARGGEVNEQFF
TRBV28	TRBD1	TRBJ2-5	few	TGTGCCAGCAAACCGTGGACAGGGACGAAGGAGACCCAGTACTTC	CASKPWTGTKETQYF
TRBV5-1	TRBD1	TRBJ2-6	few	TGCGCCAGCAGCCTTCGTACGACAGGGGACTCTGGGGCCAACGTCCTGACTTTC	CASSLRTTGDSGANVLTF
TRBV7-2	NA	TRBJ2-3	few	TGTGCCTCCTTATACCTCGCGGGGGATACGCAGTATTTT	CASLYLAGDTQYF
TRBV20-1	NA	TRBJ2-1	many	TGCAGTGCTCAGTTACACGACAATGAGCAGTTCTTC	CSAQLHDNEQFF
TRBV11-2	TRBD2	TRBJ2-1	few	TGTGCCAGCAGCTCGCTTCCGGGACTAGCGTCGGATGAGCAGTTCTTC	CASSSLPGLASDEQFF
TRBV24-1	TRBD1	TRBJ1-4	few	TGTGCCACCTCATCATCCGGGACAGGGTATGAAAAACTGTTTTTT	CATSSSGTGYEKLFF
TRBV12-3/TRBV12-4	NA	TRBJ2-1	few	TGTGCCAGCAGTGCCGGGACAACCTACAATGAGCAGTTCTTC	CASSAGTTYNEQFF
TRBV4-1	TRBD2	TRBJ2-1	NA	TGCGCCAGCAGCCAAGTGTCAGGACTAGACAATGAGCAGTTCTTC	CASSQVSGLDNEQFF
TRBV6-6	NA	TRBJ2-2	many	TGTGCCAGCAGTTACTCTCCCCCCCCCACCGGGGAGCTGTTTTTT	CASSYSPPPTGELFF
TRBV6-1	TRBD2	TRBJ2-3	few	TGTGCCAGCAGTGGCCGCGGGAGATCGGAGGCAGATACGCAGTATTTT	CASSGRGRSEADTQYF
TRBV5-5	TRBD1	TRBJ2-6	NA	TGTGTCAGCAGCGCCGTCGACAGGGTAGCCAACGTCCTGACTTTC	CVSSAVDRVANVLTF
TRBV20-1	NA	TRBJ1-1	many	TGCAGTGCTGGAAGTTGGGGCCAGGCCTCTGAAGCTTTCTTT	CSAGSWGQASEAFF
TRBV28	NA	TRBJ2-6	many	TGTGCCAGCAGTTTGGGGTTCTCTGGGGCCAACGTCCTGACTTTC	CASSLGFSGANVLTF
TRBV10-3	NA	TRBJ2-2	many	TGTGCCATCAGTGAGCGACACGCGAACACCGGGGAGCTGTTTTTT	CAISERHANTGELFF
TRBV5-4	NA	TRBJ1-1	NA	TGTGCCAGCAGCTTAAACAGGGATAAGGCGAACACTGAAGCTTTCTTT	CASSLNRDKANTEAFF
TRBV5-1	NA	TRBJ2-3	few	TGCGCCAGCAGCTTGGACGGGGTACGCACAGATACGCAGTATTTT	CASSLDGVRTDTQYF
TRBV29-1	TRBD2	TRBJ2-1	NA	TGCAGTGGGACTAGCGGGTACAATGAGCAGTTCTTC	CSGTSGYNEQFF
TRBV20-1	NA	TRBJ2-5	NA	TGCAGTGCTAGAGACCCGGAGGGCCAAGAGACCCAGTACTTC	CSARDPEGQETQYF
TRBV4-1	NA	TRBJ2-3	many	TGCGCCAGCAGCCAAGATTTAGGGCAGGGTACCGATACGCAGTATTTT	CASSQDLGQGTDTQYF
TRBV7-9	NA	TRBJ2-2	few	TGTGCCAGCAGCCCACTGGGCACCGGGGAGCTGTTTTTT	CASSPLGTGELFF
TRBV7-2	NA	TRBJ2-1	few	TGTGCCAGCACATCCTACAATGAGCAGTTCTTC	CASTSYNEQFF
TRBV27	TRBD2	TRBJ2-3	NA	TGTGCCACTGGGGAGCGGGGGGGTTTTGATACGCAGTATTTT	CATGERGGFDTQYF
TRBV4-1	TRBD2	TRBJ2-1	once	TGCGCCAGCAGCCCTCAAACGACTAGCGGGGGGGGTAATGAGCAGTTCTTC	CASSPQTTSGGGNEQFF
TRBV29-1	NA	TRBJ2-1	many	TGCAGCGTTGGGAACGGCCTAAATTACAATGAGCAGTTCTTC	CSVGNGLNYNEQFF
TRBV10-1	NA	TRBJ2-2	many	NA	CASSSSTGHTGELFF
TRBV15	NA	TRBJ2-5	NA	TGTGCCACCAGCAGAGACCCTAGGGGCCAAGAGACCCAGTACTTC	CATSRDPRGQETQYF